The source of this T cell receptor beta chain is a study of blood T cell repertoires in COVID-19. Study overall: The analysed material was cDNA or gDNA that came from T cells, B-cell-depleted T cells, or PBMCs.

This table comes from immunoSEQ multiplex PCR, and its TCRdb copy is limited to in-frame clones, with some not included. In the table there are roughly 74,000 clones, almost 90% of which are singletons. This TCR derives from a woman older than 75 with active or convalescent COVID-19. The specimen was peripheral blood.

The chain's CDR3 is CASSIQGGGMGTDTQYF. The CDR3 DNA is TGTGCCAGTAGTATTCAAGGTGGCGGGATGGGCACAGATACGCAGTATTTT. The J gene is TRBJ2-3, the V gene TRBV19, with a weak D call TRBD2 (6 bases). Between the trimmed V and J ends, which lost 3 bases and 1 base, there was a span of 17 bases. The CDR3 runs 17 residues. Germline CDR1 LNHDA, CDR2 SQIVND (reference sequence).